This section outlines one T cell receptor (beta chain) sequence together with its context. Specified time point: late sampling 161 to 241 days after vaccination in a few convalescent patients. The sample originates from a study of vaccination and CD4 T cells after COVID-19. Study summary: Each participant was administered two doses of a vaccine, which was either BNT162b2 or mRNA-1273.

Germline loops: CDR1 DFQATT, CDR2 SNEGSKA (reference sequence). The CDR3 consists of 14 residues. The V and J ends lost 6 bases and 4 bases, in that order; junction bases with no gene match: 6. From the PCR reads, TCRdb called clonotypes with MiXCR, one entry per CDR3 protein. The profile shows approximately 30,000 distinct CDR3 sequences, over 40% of them singletons. The sequence derives from a human donor who had recovered from COVID-19. The sequencing here drew on CD4+ T cells from blood, taken about 7 months after SARS-CoV-2 vaccination. V is TRBV20-1 and J is TRBJ2-7; 13 bases are shared with TRBD2. The CDR3 bases are TGCAGTGCCCTAGGACTAGCGGGAGTTTACGAGCAGTACTTC. Translating it yields CSALGLAGVYEQYF.